Listed below are T cell receptor beta chains from one sample, sequenced in a study of CD8 T cells in Susac syndrome. TCRdb re-analysed the immunoSEQ multiplex PCR reads in MiXCR, keeping a single row per CDR3 protein. The table has about 180,000 distinct CDR3 sequences, roughly 92% seen once; the top ten hold roughly 0.1%. The sample taken for sequencing was CD4+ T cells from PBMCs. The receptors were sampled from a human donor with multiple sclerosis. Each CDR3 is given without its conserved first and last residue.

CDR3 length: 13; V gene: TRBV9; J gene: TRBJ2-2; CDR3 protein: ASSVGQSNTGELF
CDR3 length: 10; V gene: TRBV5-6; J gene: TRBJ2-5; CDR3 protein: ASSFQQETQY
CDR3 length: 14; V gene: TRBV5-4; J gene: TRBJ2-5; CDR3 protein: ASSWTSGGARETQY
CDR3 length: 12; V gene: TRBV3-1; J gene: TRBJ1-6; CDR3 protein: ASSPGPSGSPLH
CDR3 length: 12; V gene: TRBV5-6; J gene: TRBJ2-1; CDR3 protein: ASSGSLASDEQF
CDR3 length: 14; V gene: TRBV15; J gene: TRBJ2-3; CDR3 protein: ATSPYRDRSSYTQY
CDR3 length: 12; V gene: TRBV6-1; J gene: TRBJ2-4; CDR3 protein: ASGGSGTGNIQY
CDR3 length: 14; V gene: TRBV23-1; J gene: TRBJ2-2; CDR3 protein: ASSQIGGGSPGELF
CDR3 length: 11; V gene: TRBV7-9; J gene: TRBJ2-1; CDR3 protein: ASSTNPVNEQF
CDR3 length: 13; V gene: TRBV27; J gene: TRBJ2-1; CDR3 protein: ASTKLAGGYNEQF
CDR3 length: 13; V gene: TRBV25-1; J gene: TRBJ2-5; CDR3 protein: ASSEFSGLGETQY
CDR3 length: 11; V gene: TRBV6-5; J gene: TRBJ1-1; CDR3 protein: ASKDRFYTEAF
CDR3 length: 11; V gene: TRBV29-1; J gene: TRBJ2-5; CDR3 protein: SSDARGGETQY
CDR3 length: 11; V gene: TRBV5-1; J gene: TRBJ2-5; CDR3 protein: ASTRDSGETQY
CDR3 length: 13; V gene: TRBV7-3; J gene: TRBJ2-3; CDR3 protein: ASSPTGTSHATQY
CDR3 length: 13; V gene: TRBV2; J gene: TRBJ1-1; CDR3 protein: ATTKTVVLVQGAF
CDR3 length: 13; V gene: TRBV19; J gene: TRBJ1-2; CDR3 protein: ASSPIDREVYGYT
CDR3 length: 11; V gene: TRBV29-1; J gene: TRBJ2-7; CDR3 protein: SVAGVPNLKQY
CDR3 length: 10; V gene: TRBV18; J gene: TRBJ2-7; CDR3 protein: ASSPASRQQY
CDR3 length: 13; V gene: TRBV3-1; J gene: TRBJ2-1; CDR3 protein: ASSPTSGVTNEQF
CDR3 length: 12; V gene: TRBV20-1; J gene: TRBJ1-2; CDR3 protein: SASSIQGNYGYT
CDR3 length: 12; V gene: TRBV19; J gene: TRBJ2-2; CDR3 protein: ASSIGSGTGELF
CDR3 length: 11; V gene: TRBV5-6; J gene: TRBJ1-2; CDR3 protein: ASSFGRIYGYT
CDR3 length: 12; V gene: TRBV19; J gene: TRBJ2-3; CDR3 protein: ASRGPGFTDTQY
CDR3 length: 13; V gene: TRBV5-1; J gene: TRBJ2-4; CDR3 protein: ASSLGGGTGNIQY
CDR3 length: 18; V gene: TRBV4-1; J gene: TRBJ2-3; CDR3 protein: ASSQERKFRGPASTDTQY
CDR3 length: 12; V gene: TRBV6-1; J gene: TRBJ1-5; CDR3 protein: ASIRTDSNQPQH
CDR3 length: 14; V gene: TRBV20-1; J gene: TRBJ2-5; CDR3 protein: SARTPSGAYQETQH
CDR3 length: 12; V gene: TRBV6-5; J gene: TRBJ1-1; CDR3 protein: ASTPPNHNTEAF
CDR3 length: 11; V gene: TRBV5-1; J gene: TRBJ1-1; CDR3 protein: ASSLQGATEAF
CDR3 length: 12; V gene: TRBV12-3/TRBV12-4; J gene: TRBJ2-7; CDR3 protein: ASSQDGLTYEQY
CDR3 length: 14; V gene: TRBV27; J gene: TRBJ2-3; CDR3 protein: ASSLLGLISTDTQY
CDR3 length: 14; V gene: TRBV19; J gene: TRBJ1-5; CDR3 protein: ASSSRTGVSNQPQH
CDR3 length: 11; V gene: TRBV2; J gene: TRBJ2-5; CDR3 protein: ASSVGQTGTQY
CDR3 length: 11; V gene: TRBV4-1; J gene: TRBJ2-1; CDR3 protein: ASSQGGAYEQF